A single sample gave rise to the 15 T cell receptor beta chains below, sequenced in a study of regulatory T cells in long-lasting Graves disease. The time point denotes: persistent/refractory GD, antithyroid drugs over 5 years with positive TRAb. The TCR library was made from RNA extracted from PBMCs. Assembly of TCR beta libraries relied on iRepertoire HTBI primers together with Arm-PCR of CDR3 regions. TCRdb used MiXCR to reprocess the multiplex PCR reads, holding one entry per CDR3 protein. The data contain 390,000 or so distinct CDR3 sequences, roughly 24% of them singletons. This material consisted of peripheral blood mononuclear cells (PBMCs), taken when the disease was refractory, from a patient treated with antithyroid drugs. The receptors originated from a woman aged 40-49 years with Graves disease.

CDR3 DNA sequence: TGTGCCAGCAGCCCCCCCGGGACAGGGGGTCGGGAGCAGTACTTC. Protein: CASSPPGTGGREQYF. J is TRBJ2-7 and V is TRBV6-1, with 11 nucleotides matching TRBD1. Germline V CDR1 and CDR2: MNHNS, SASEGT. V shed 6 bases, J shed 7 bases, and the junction held 11 bases outside the gene matches. The CDR3 has 15 residues.

V usage is TRBV15 and J usage is TRBJ2-2; TRBD1 might be the D (6 bases). Trimming shortened V by 1 base and J by 7 bases, and 13 bases separated the two germline ends. Germline loops: CDR1 LNHNV, CDR2 YYDKDF (reference sequence). There are 15 residues in the CDR3. The CDR3 is CATSRVRQAGGELFF. The CDR3 coding sequence is TGTGCCACCAGCAGAGTGCGACAGGCGGGCGGGGAGCTGTTTTTT.

This clonotype appeared many times. The rearrangement links TRBV12-5 to TRBJ1-1; no firm D call. V was clipped by 3 bases and J by 5 bases, with 16 bases between them. This CDR3 contains 15 residues. CDR1 is LGHNT, CDR2 FRNRAP, per germline. CDR3 nucleotide sequence: TGTGCTAGTGGTTTAGAATTGCTAGGGCATACTGAAGCTTTCTTT. Protein: CASGLELLGHTEAFF.

The rearrangement links TRBV20-1 to TRBJ2-3; D might be TRBD1 (5 bases). Germline assignment: CDR1 DFQATT and CDR2 SNEGSKA (reference sequence). The CDR3 loop spans 15 amino acids. Trimming shortened V by 0 bases and J by 3 bases, and 13 bases separated the two germline ends. CDR3 residues: CSARDGRVGTDTQYF. Written as DNA, the CDR3 is TGCAGTGCTAGAGATGGCAGGGTAGGAACAGATACGCAGTATTTT.

Ten or more counts support this clonotype. This chain links TRBV6-1 with TRBJ1-1; D not resolved. V was clipped by 4 bases and J by 5 bases, with 14 bases between them. In germline, CDR1 is MNHNS, CDR2 SASEGT. The CDR3 runs to 14 residues. For the CDR3, the DNA is TGTGCCAGCAGTGGAGGCGGCAGTAGTACTGAAGCTTTCTTT. Amino acids: CASSGGGSSTEAFF.

The chain links TRBV12-3 or TRBV12-4 to TRBJ2-3, with 8 bases aligning to TRBD2. The CDR3 covers 14 residues. After removal of 6 bases from V and 4 bases from J, the junction contained 6 bases not matched to a gene. Here the CDR3 reads CASSGLAGPDTQYF. The CDR3, as DNA: TGTGCCAGCAGCGGACTAGCTGGTCCAGATACGCAGTATTTT.

This clonotype was recorded at least ten times. This chain connects TRBV28 to TRBJ2-7; D remains ambiguous. CDR1 MDHEN and CDR2 SYDVKM come from the germline V gene. Trimming took off 3 bases at V and 5 bases at J, with 5 bases between the two ends. The CDR3 sequence is 11 residues long. The DNA of the CDR3 is TGTGCCAGCAGTTTTTCTCACGAGCAGTACTTC. It is translated as CASSFSHEQYF.

The V call is TRBV2, the J call TRBJ1-2; D is uncertain. This CDR3 has 16 residues. Germline V gene lookup returns CDR1 SNHLY and CDR2 FYNNEI. V lost 6 bases to trimming and J lost 1 base, with 18 bases between them. The CDR3 sequence: CASSDRRQNINYGYTF. CDR3 bases: TGTGCCAGCAGCGATCGAAGGCAGAATATTAACTATGGCTACACCTTC.

This clonotype occurred many times. The chain employs TRBV2 and TRBJ1-5, with D uncertain. Between the trimmed V and J ends, which lost 6 bases and 2 bases, there was a span of 11 bases. CDR3 length: 14 amino acids. Looked up from germline, CDR1 is SNHLY and CDR2 is FYNNEI. The CDR3 here is CASSEIGGNQPQHF. The CDR3 DNA is TGTGCCAGCAGCGAGATCGGGGGCAATCAGCCCCAGCATTTT.

This clonotype was counted at least ten times. The V and J genes are TRBV12-3 or TRBV12-4 and TRBJ2-7, with 9 positions matching TRBD2. The CDR3 runs 16 residues. Trimming cost V 1 base and J 7 bases; bases outside gene matches: 11. The CDR3 DNA sequence: TGTGCCAGCAGTTTAGTCTTGGCGGGAGGGCCGGAGGAGCAGTACTTC. As protein: CASSLVLAGGPEEQYF.

This clonotype has ten or more counts. The chain uses TRBV7-6 and TRBJ2-7; weak D call: TRBD2 (6 bases). With 2 bases removed from V and 7 bases from J, the gap between germline ends came to 18 bases. The length of the CDR3 is 15 residues. Germline-derived CDR1 and CDR2 are SGHVS and FNYEAQ. CDR3 sequence reads: CASSLLADPAGEQYF. The CDR3 DNA sequence: TGTGCCAGCAGCTTATTGGCGGATCCTGCGGGGGAGCAGTACTTC.

This clonotype was observed many times. The chain links TRBV12-3 or TRBV12-4 to TRBJ2-5, with TRBD2 identical over 10 bases. The CDR3 is made up of 18 amino acids. V gave up 5 bases and J gave up 0 bases; unmatched junction bases: 12. The CDR3 DNA follows: TGTGCCAGCAGTAGAGGAATAACTAGCGGGGCTTACCAAGAGACCCAGTACTTC. Translation gives CASSRGITSGAYQETQYF.

J is TRBJ2-1 and V is TRBV15, with D maybe TRBD2 (6 bases). Germline lookup yields CDR1 LNHNV and CDR2 YYDKDF (reference sequence). V lost 0 bases and J lost 0, with 9 bases in between. The CDR3 totals 16 residues. CDR3 sequence: CATSRDPGDSYNEQFF. DNA for the CDR3: TGTGCCACCAGCAGAGATCCGGGGGACTCCTACAATGAGCAGTTCTTC.

The table lists this clonotype with a few counts. The CDR3 spells CAVRGLAGVWDEQFF. CDR3 bases: TGTGCCGTACGGGGACTAGCGGGAGTATGGGATGAGCAGTTCTTC. The chain recombines TRBV10-3 with TRBJ2-1, with TRBD2 matching 14 bases. Looked up from germline, CDR1 is ENHRY and CDR2 is SYGVKD. Trimming at V came to 11 bases and at J to 8 bases, leaving 11 bases not matched to a gene. CDR3 size: 15 residues.

The genes are TRBV19 and TRBJ2-7; the match to TRBD1 covers 10 bases. The CDR3 length is 15 residues. The germline CDR1 and CDR2 sequences are LNHDA and SQIVND (reference sequence). The trim removed 3 bases at V and 4 bases at J, leaving 6 bases unmatched. In nucleotides, the CDR3 is TGTGCCAGTAGTATCTCCGGGACAGGGGAGTACGAGCAGTACTTC. This gives the protein CASSISGTGEYEQYF.